This T cell receptor beta chain was documented in a study of blood T cell repertoires in COVID-19. The repertoire was sequenced with immunoSEQ multiplex PCR; TCRdb's copy has only in-frame clones and lacks some. Here the sample spans roughly 200,000 clones, around 85% being singletons. This clone showed up just once. V dropped 0 bases and J dropped 1 base, with 16 bases sitting between them. The CDR3 covers 17 residues. In germline, CDR1 is SGDLS, CDR2 YYNGEE. Sequenced material: peripheral blood. V and J are TRBV9 and TRBJ1-1; a weak D match, TRBD1 (6 bases). The TCR comes from a woman aged 55-69 years with acute or convalescent COVID-19. The CDR3 is CASSVEIMGQGNTEAFF. The CDR3 DNA follows: TGTGCCAGCAGCGTAGAGATAATGGGACAAGGGAACACTGAAGCTTTCTTT.